The next 12 T cell receptor beta chains were all read from a single sample in a study of regulatory T cells in long-lasting Graves disease. The time point: newly diagnosed GD, antithyroid drugs for less than 3 months. TCR sequences were obtained from RNA taken from PBMCs. In building TCR beta libraries, iRepertoire HTBI primers were used together with Arm-PCR of CDR3 regions. TCRdb processed the multiplex PCR reads anew with MiXCR; each CDR3 protein has one entry. The sample contains about 350,000 distinct CDR3 sequences, roughly 17% of which appear only once. The same data also contributed to another study, on T cells in Graves' hyperthyroidism and ophthalmopathy.

This sample comprised peripheral blood mononuclear cells (PBMCs), obtained at new diagnosis, from a patient treated with antithyroid drugs. Receptor source: a man between 35 and 55 years old with Graves disease.

In this sample, this clonotype turned up a few times. The V gene is TRBV5-1, the J gene TRBJ2-5, with 13 bases identical to TRBD2. Germline V gives CDR1 SGHRS, CDR2 YFSETQ. V was clipped by 4 bases and J by 5 bases; unmatched bases: 8. The CDR3 length is 16 residues. The DNA for the CDR3 is TGCGCCAGCAGCAGCGGACTAGCGGGGGCCACCGAGACCCAGTACTTC. This sequence encodes CASSSGLAGATETQYF.

This clonotype was observed many times. The J gene is TRBJ2-3, the V gene TRBV28; weak D call: TRBD2 (5 bases). The CDR3 totals 16 residues. CDR1 and CDR2 (germline): MDHEN, SYDVKM. Trimming removed 2 bases from V and 1 base from J, with 13 bases in between. Here the CDR3 reads CASSLGRGEGTDTQYF. The CDR3 nucleotides are TGTGCCAGCAGTTTAGGTCGGGGAGAGGGCACAGATACGCAGTATTTT. Drawing the rest from reference TRBV28 and TRBJ2-3, the complete variable domain is DVKVTQSSRYLVKRTGEKVFLECVQDMDHENMFWYRQDPGLGLRLIYFSYDVKMKEKGDIPEGYSVSREKKERFSLILESASTNQTSMYLCASSLGRGEGTDTQYFGPGTRLTVL.

This clonotype has ten or more counts. This chain connects TRBV7-2 to TRBJ2-3; D gene unclear. The CDR3 loop spans 15 amino acids. Germline-derived CDR1 and CDR2 are SGHTA and FQGNSA. V was trimmed by 1 base and J by 1 base, leaving 9 bases between them. The CDR3 DNA reads as TGTGCCAGCAGCTTAGACCCGGGCCGCACAGATACGCAGTATTTT. Translation: CASSLDPGRTDTQYF.

The J gene is TRBJ1-1, the V gene TRBV4-3; 8 bases line up with TRBD1. Germline lookup yields CDR1 LGHNA and CDR2 YSLEER. V was clipped by 4 bases and J by 2 bases; unmatched bases: 6. The CDR3 runs 15 residues. CDR3 residues: CASSPQGQVNTEAFF. The CDR3 nucleotides are TGCGCCAGCAGCCCCCAGGGACAGGTAAACACTGAAGCTTTCTTT.

Here the CDR3 DNA reads TGCAGTGCGGGGGGCCGGAATATGGGACAGCCCCAGCATTTT. It codes for CSAGGRNMGQPQHF. V and J are TRBV20-1 and TRBJ1-5, with a weak D call TRBD1 (6 bases). Germline V gene lookup returns CDR1 DFQATT and CDR2 SNEGSKA (reference sequence). V gave up 6 bases and J gave up 7 bases, with 19 bases separating them. The CDR3 has 14 amino acids.

The table lists this clonotype with a few counts. J is TRBJ1-5 and V is TRBV18; D might be TRBD1 (5 bases). The CDR3 is 15 residues long. Trimming removed 3 bases at V and 2 bases at J, with 11 bases between. Germline V gene data show CDR1 as KGHSH and CDR2 as LQKENI. The CDR3 reads CASSPTAGRNQPQHF. In DNA, the CDR3 is TGTGCCAGCTCACCCACGGCGGGGCGCAATCAGCCCCAGCATTTT.

This chain joins TRBV18 and TRBJ1-2; D not resolved. Trimming left V 1 base short and J 4 bases short, with 13 bases between. The CDR3 totals 15 residues. The germline gives CDR1 KGHSH, CDR2 LQKENI. CDR3 loop: CASSPRSGDGYGYTF. The CDR3 DNA sequence: TGTGCCAGCTCACCACGATCCGGGGATGGCTATGGCTACACCTTC. The variable domain in full, completed from reference TRBV18 and TRBJ1-2, reads NAGVMQNPRHLVRRRGQEARLRCSPMKGHSHVYWYRQLPEEGLKFMVYLQKENIIDESGMPKERFSAEFPKEGPSILRIQQVVRGDSAAYFCASSPRSGDGYGYTFGSGTRLTVV.

This clonotype was observed a handful of times. V is TRBV27 and J is TRBJ1-1; D call uncertain. This CDR3 has 16 amino acids. Germline-derived CDR1 and CDR2 are MNHEY and SMNVEV (reference sequence). Deletions cut 0 bases from V and 1 base from J, with 12 bases between. The CDR3 region is CASSLSFGPPNTEAFF. CDR3 DNA sequence: TGTGCCAGCAGTTTATCGTTTGGACCCCCGAACACTGAAGCTTTCTTT.

In its sample, this clonotype was seen many times. V is TRBV20-1 and J is TRBJ2-1; no clear D gene. Per germline, CDR1 DFQATT and CDR2 SNEGSKA (reference sequence). Trimming removed 5 bases at V and 5 bases at J, with 4 bases between. CDR3 length equals 10 residues. CDR3 amino acids: CSAHDNEQFF. In DNA form, the CDR3 reads TGCAGTGCTCACGACAATGAGCAGTTCTTC.

There are a few counts of this clonotype. The chain employs TRBV28 and TRBJ2-2; 8 nucleotides agree with TRBD1. This CDR3 is built from 15 residues. Unmatched junction bases numbered 6, after V lost 4 bases and J lost 5 bases. CDR1 and CDR2 from the germline V gene are MDHEN and SYDVKM. The CDR3 nucleotides read TGTGCCAGCAGTTCGGGACAGGTGGAGACCGGGGAGCTGTTTTTT. Encoded protein: CASSSGQVETGELFF.

This clonotype came up many times. J is TRBJ1-1 and V is TRBV29-1; D is uncertain. The length of the CDR3 is 14 residues. Germline V lookup: CDR1 SQVTM, CDR2 ANQGSEA. V lost 4 bases and J 0 bases, leaving 12 bases between the germline ends. The CDR3 reads CSVAYSSMNTEAFF. The CDR3 DNA sequence: TGCAGCGTTGCTTACAGTTCCATGAACACTGAAGCTTTCTTT. Supplemented by reference TRBV29-1 and TRBJ1-1, the full variable domain reads SAVISQKPSRDICQRGTSLTIQCQVDSQVTMMFWYRQQPGQSLTLIATANQGSEATYESGFVIDKFPISRPNLTFSTLTVSNMSPEDSSIYLCSVAYSSMNTEAFFGQGTRLTVV.

The J gene is TRBJ2-7, the V gene TRBV6-1; 9 bases are shared with TRBD1. The germline gives CDR1 MNHNS, CDR2 SASEGT. The CDR3 contains 15 residues. The J segment lost 2 bases and the V segment lost 6 bases, leaving 8 bases of the junction unmatched. CDR3 sequence reads: CASRSPGQGTYEQYF. The DNA for the CDR3 is TGTGCCAGCAGATCACCGGGACAGGGAACCTACGAGCAGTACTTC.